The T cell receptor beta chain under discussion was sequenced for a study of blood T cell repertoires in COVID-19. Study overall: Acute and convalescent COVID-19 samples came from the United States, Italy and Spain. In each case, the material was cDNA or gDNA derived from T cells, B-cell-depleted T cells, or PBMCs.

The Seattle site enrolled patients during active infection and followed them longitudinally. CDR1 and CDR2 from the germline V gene are KGHSH and LQKENI. V was pared by 2 bases and J by 1 base, with 20 bases between. The CDR3 contains 18 residues. As processed by the authors: Reference gene primer amplification yielded estimated nucleated cell counts. The assay was immunoSEQ multiplex PCR, and TCRdb's table has in-frame clones only and misses some. Clone size and V and J calls were adopted from that table, with D and trimming inferred from the DNA. This sample has 300,000 to 350,000 clones, with around 90% found just once.

The sequenced material came from peripheral blood. The chain is built from TRBV18 and TRBJ2-5, with D possibly TRBD1 on 5 matching bases. This sequence originates from a woman aged 60-70 years with COVID-19, enrolled during active disease. CDR3: CASSPVSSPAGAQETQYF. Here the CDR3 DNA reads TGTGCCAGCTCACCAGTCTCCTCTCCGGCTGGGGCCCAAGAGACCCAGTACTTC.